This TCR beta chain was obtained from a study of blood T cell repertoires in COVID-19. Study in general: The origin of the acute and convalescent COVID-19 samples was the United States, Italy and Spain. Sources were T cells, B-cell-depleted T cells, or PBMCs; the material itself was cDNA or gDNA.

This CDR3 is 15 amino acids long. Germline CDR1 SNHLY, CDR2 FYNNEI. The V and J ends lost 4 bases and 9 bases, in that order; junction bases with no gene match: 14. Original handling: For nucleated cells, counts were estimated from reference gene primer amplification. Profiled with immunoSEQ multiplex PCR; TCRdb holds only in-frame clones, not every one. V, J and clone size are taken as reported in that table, and D and trimming were inferred from the DNA itself. The data contain about 230,000 clones, 65% to 90% of them singletons. The chain combines TRBV2 with TRBJ1-2; 7 bases line up with TRBD1. This receptor was identified in a woman in her 50s with acute or convalescent COVID-19. What was sequenced was peripheral blood. CDR3 in amino acids: CASSAPREGAKSYTF. The DNA of the CDR3 is TGTGCCAGCAGTGCCCCCCGGGAGGGGGCCAAGAGCTACACCTTC.